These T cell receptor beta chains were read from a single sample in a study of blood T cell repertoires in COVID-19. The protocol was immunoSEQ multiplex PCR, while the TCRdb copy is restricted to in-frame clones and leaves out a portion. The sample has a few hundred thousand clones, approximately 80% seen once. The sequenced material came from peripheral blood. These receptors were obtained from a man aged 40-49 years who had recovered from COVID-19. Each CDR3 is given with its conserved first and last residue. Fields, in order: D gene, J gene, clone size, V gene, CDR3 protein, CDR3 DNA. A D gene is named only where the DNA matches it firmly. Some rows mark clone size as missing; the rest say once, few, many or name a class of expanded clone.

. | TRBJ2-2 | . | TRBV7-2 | CASSLTGVRTGELFF | TGTGCCAGCAGCTTAACGGGGGTACGCACCGGGGAGCTGTTTTTT
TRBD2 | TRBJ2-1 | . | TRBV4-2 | CASSQAASGMVGNEQFF | TGTGCCAGCAGCCAAGCCGCTAGCGGGATGGTAGGCAATGAGCAGTTCTTC
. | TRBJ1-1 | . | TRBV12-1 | CASSHPTGDTEAFF | TGTGCCAGCAGCCACCCGACAGGGGACACTGAAGCTTTCTTT
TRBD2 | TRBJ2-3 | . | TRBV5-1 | CASSLPLAGADTQYF | TGCGCCAGCAGCTTGCCCCTAGCGGGGGCAGATACGCAGTATTTT
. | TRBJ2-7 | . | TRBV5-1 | CASSLVPQGEQYF | TGCGCCAGCAGCTTGGTCCCACAGGGCGAGCAGTACTTC
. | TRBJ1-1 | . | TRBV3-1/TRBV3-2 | CASSQGGNTEAFF | TGTGCCAGCAGCCAGGGGGGAAACACTGAAGCTTTCTTT
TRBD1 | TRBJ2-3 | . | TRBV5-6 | CASSLSPSTGNRDTQYF | TGTGCCAGCAGCTTAAGTCCCTCGACAGGGAATAGGGATACGCAGTATTTT
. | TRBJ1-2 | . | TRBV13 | CASLFGRDGYGYTF | TGTGCCAGCCTCTTCGGCAGGGATGGCTATGGCTACACCTTC
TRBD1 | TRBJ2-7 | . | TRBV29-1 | CSVTGTGFYEQYF | TGCAGCGTAACCGGGACAGGTTTTTACGAGCAGTACTTC
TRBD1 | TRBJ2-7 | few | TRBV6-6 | CATRDRPYEQYF | TGTGCCACCCGGGACAGACCCTACGAGCAGTACTTC
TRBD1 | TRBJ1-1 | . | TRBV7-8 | CASSLEQGMNTEAFF | TGTGCCAGCAGCTTAGAACAGGGGATGAACACTGAAGCTTTCTTT
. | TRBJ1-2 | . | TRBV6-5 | CASSSLTDYGYTF | TGTGCCAGCAGTTCTCTGACAGACTATGGCTACACCTTC
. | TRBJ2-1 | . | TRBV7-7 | CASSLGPVPTYNEQFF | TGTGCTAGCAGCTTAGGCCCTGTCCCTACCTACAATGAGCAGTTCTTC
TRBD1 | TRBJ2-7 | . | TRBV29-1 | CSVGDRDYEQYF | TGCAGCGTTGGGGACAGAGACTACGAGCAGTACTTC
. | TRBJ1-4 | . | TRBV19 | CASSASRGAHATNEKLFF | TGTGCCAGTAGCGCTTCCCGGGGGGCCCATGCAACTAATGAAAAACTGTTTTTT
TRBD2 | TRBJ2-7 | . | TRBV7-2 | CASSLGGGRALLEQYF | TGTGCCAGCAGCTTAGGGGGCGGGAGGGCCCTCCTCGAGCAGTACTTC
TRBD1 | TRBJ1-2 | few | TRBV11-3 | CASSLGQGASPLYGYTF | TGTGCCAGCAGCTTGGGGCAGGGGGCGAGTCCCCTCTATGGCTACACCTTC
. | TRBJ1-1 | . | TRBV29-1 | CSALGGLNTEAFF | TGCAGCGCCTTGGGAGGTCTGAACACTGAAGCTTTCTTT
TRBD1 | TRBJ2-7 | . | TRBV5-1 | CASPLRDRGGYEQYF | TGCGCCAGCCCCCTCAGGGACAGGGGTGGATACGAGCAGTACTTC
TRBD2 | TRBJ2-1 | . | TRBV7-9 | CASSSLTSGGAIDEQFF | TGTGCCAGCAGCTCTCTAACTAGCGGGGGGGCCATAGATGAGCAGTTCTTC
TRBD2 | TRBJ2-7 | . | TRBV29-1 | CSVVSGISGEQYF | TGCAGCGTTGTTAGCGGGATATCTGGCGAGCAGTACTTC
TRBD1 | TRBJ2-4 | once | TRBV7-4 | CASSSHPVTGGTVNTKNIQYF | TGTGCCAGCAGCTCCCATCCGGTGACAGGGGGCACCGTAAATACCAAAAACATTCAGTACTTC
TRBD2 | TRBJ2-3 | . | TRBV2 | CASSASGGTDTQYF | TGTGCCAGCAGTGCCAGCGGGGGCACAGATACGCAGTATTTT
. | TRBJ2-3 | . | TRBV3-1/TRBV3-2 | CASSQDMAADTQYF | TGTGCCAGCAGCCAAGATATGGCGGCAGATACGCAGTATTTT
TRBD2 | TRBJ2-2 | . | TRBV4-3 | CASSQEVLAGNGELFF | TGCGCCAGCAGCCAAGAAGTTCTAGCGGGGAACGGGGAGCTGTTTTTT